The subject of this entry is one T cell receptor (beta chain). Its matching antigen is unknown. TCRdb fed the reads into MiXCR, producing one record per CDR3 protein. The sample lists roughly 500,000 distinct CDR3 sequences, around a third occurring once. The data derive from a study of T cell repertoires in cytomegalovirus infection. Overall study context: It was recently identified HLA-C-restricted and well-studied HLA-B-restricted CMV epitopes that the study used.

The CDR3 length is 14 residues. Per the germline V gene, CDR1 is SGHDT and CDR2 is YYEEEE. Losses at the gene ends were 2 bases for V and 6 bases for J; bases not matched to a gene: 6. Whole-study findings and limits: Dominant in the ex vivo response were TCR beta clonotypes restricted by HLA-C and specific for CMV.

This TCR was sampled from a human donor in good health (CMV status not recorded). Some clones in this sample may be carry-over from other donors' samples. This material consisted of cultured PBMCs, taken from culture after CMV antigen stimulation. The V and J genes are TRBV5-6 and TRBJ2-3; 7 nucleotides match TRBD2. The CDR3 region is CASSFSGGGDTQYF. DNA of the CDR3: TGTGCCAGCAGCTTTTCGGGAGGAGGGGATACGCAGTATTTT.